The rows below give T cell receptor beta chains drawn from one sample of a study of cytomegalovirus exposure and HLA in healthy donors. TCRdb's copy holds only in-frame clones and misses some; the assay was immunoSEQ multiplex PCR. The profile shows 99,000 or so clones, more than 75% of them singletons. The specimen was PBMCs. The receptors derive from a woman between 18 and 29 years old in good health and CMV-seropositive. The CDR3 runs from the conserved cysteine through the conserved F or W. Fields, in order: V gene, J gene, CDR3 length, D gene, clone size, CDR3 DNA, CDR3 protein. A D gene is named only where the DNA matches it firmly. For some rows the clone size is stated as once, few or many, or as a class when expanded; others skip it.

V gene: TRBV6-1; J gene: TRBJ2-7; CDR3 length: 12; D gene: NA; clone size: NA; CDR3 DNA: TGTGCCAGCAGTGAAGACAGGTACGAGCAGTACTTC; CDR3 protein: CASSEDRYEQYF
V gene: TRBV2; J gene: TRBJ2-7; CDR3 length: 13; D gene: NA; clone size: NA; CDR3 DNA: TGTGCCAGCAGTGTCGACGGCCGGGGAGAGCAGTACTTC; CDR3 protein: CASSVDGRGEQYF
V gene: TRBV25-1; J gene: TRBJ1-1; CDR3 length: 13; D gene: NA; clone size: NA; CDR3 DNA: TGTGCCAGCAGTGGACAGATGAACACTGAAGCTTTCTTT; CDR3 protein: CASSGQMNTEAFF
V gene: TRBV30; J gene: TRBJ2-1; CDR3 length: 14; D gene: TRBD2; clone size: NA; CDR3 DNA: TGTGCCTTAGAGCGGGAGGGACCCTACAATGAGCAGTTCTTC; CDR3 protein: CALEREGPYNEQFF
V gene: TRBV7-7; J gene: TRBJ2-1; CDR3 length: 13; D gene: TRBD2; clone size: NA; CDR3 DNA: TGTGCTAGCAGCCGGACTAGGGACAATGAGCAGTTCTTC; CDR3 protein: CASSRTRDNEQFF
V gene: TRBV28; J gene: TRBJ2-7; CDR3 length: 14; D gene: TRBD2; clone size: NA; CDR3 DNA: TGTGCCAGCAGTCCGCTAGCGGGAGTGCGGGAGCAGTACTTC; CDR3 protein: CASSPLAGVREQYF
V gene: TRBV27; J gene: TRBJ2-7; CDR3 length: 15; D gene: TRBD1; clone size: NA; CDR3 DNA: TGTGCCAGTGGGGAACCGGGACAGGGGCACTACGAGCAGTACTTC; CDR3 protein: CASGEPGQGHYEQYF
V gene: TRBV30; J gene: TRBJ1-1; CDR3 length: 13; D gene: NA; clone size: NA; CDR3 DNA: TGTGCCTGGAGTTACACAGGGAACACTGAAGCTTTCTTT; CDR3 protein: CAWSYTGNTEAFF
V gene: TRBV27; J gene: TRBJ2-7; CDR3 length: 15; D gene: TRBD1; clone size: NA; CDR3 DNA: TGTGCCAGCAGTTTAATGGACAGGAGCTCCTACGAGCAGTACTTC; CDR3 protein: CASSLMDRSSYEQYF
V gene: TRBV7-9; J gene: TRBJ2-1; CDR3 length: 17; D gene: TRBD2; clone size: once; CDR3 DNA: TGTGCCAGCAGCCGCTCGGATGCGGGAGGGCCACGCAATGAGCAGTTCTTC; CDR3 protein: CASSRSDAGGPRNEQFF
V gene: TRBV11-2; J gene: TRBJ1-1; CDR3 length: 15; D gene: NA; clone size: NA; CDR3 DNA: TGTGCCAGCAGCTTACAGGGTGGAGTGAACACTGAAGCTTTCTTT; CDR3 protein: CASSLQGGVNTEAFF
V gene: TRBV19; J gene: TRBJ1-2; CDR3 length: 14; D gene: TRBD1; clone size: once; CDR3 DNA: TGTGCCAGTAGACCCGGGACAGACCCCTATGGCTACACCTTC; CDR3 protein: CASRPGTDPYGYTF
V gene: TRBV18; J gene: TRBJ2-7; CDR3 length: 14; D gene: TRBD2; clone size: NA; CDR3 DNA: TGTGCCAGCTCACCGAGAGCGGGAGAGAGCGAGCAGTACTTC; CDR3 protein: CASSPRAGESEQYF
V gene: TRBV27; J gene: TRBJ1-2; CDR3 length: 15; D gene: TRBD1; clone size: NA; CDR3 DNA: TGTGCCAGCAGTAAACGGACAGGGGGAGGCTATGGCTACACCTTC; CDR3 protein: CASSKRTGGGYGYTF
V gene: TRBV6-5; J gene: TRBJ2-3; CDR3 length: 16; D gene: TRBD2; clone size: NA; CDR3 DNA: TGTGCCAGCAGTTTGGGGTATAGCGGGAGCACAGATACGCAGTATTTT; CDR3 protein: CASSLGYSGSTDTQYF
V gene: TRBV6-5; J gene: TRBJ1-4; CDR3 length: 15; D gene: TRBD1; clone size: few; CDR3 DNA: TGTGCCAGCAGTTACACGACAGGGGTGGATGAAAAACTGTTTTTT; CDR3 protein: CASSYTTGVDEKLFF
V gene: TRBV27; J gene: TRBJ2-2; CDR3 length: 14; D gene: TRBD2; clone size: NA; CDR3 DNA: TGTGCCACTCTAGCGGGAGCGGGGACCGGGGAGCTGTTTTTT; CDR3 protein: CATLAGAGTGELFF